This TCR beta chain is from a study of cytomegalovirus exposure and HLA in healthy donors. J gave up 0 bases and V 8 bases, and 17 bases lay outside the gene matches. Germline V gives CDR1 LNHNV, CDR2 YYDKDF (reference sequence). This CDR3 is built from 18 residues. PCR was performed using 60 Vbeta and 13 Jbeta primers. Using immunoSEQ multiplex PCR, the repertoire was profiled, and TCRdb retains in-frame clones only, with some absent. Among 95,000 to 150,000 clones listed, 75% were seen once. The origin of this receptor is a woman aged 45-59 years in good health and CMV-seronegative. Input material: PBMCs. This chain joins TRBV15 and TRBJ2-3, with 7 bases aligning to TRBD2. The DNA of the CDR3 is TGTGCCACCGGCGGGGGAAGTAGAACTGAACTTAGCACAGATACGCAGTATTTT. Its protein product is CATGGGSRTELSTDTQYF. Based on the CDR3 plus reference TRBV15 and TRBJ2-3, the full variable domain is DAMVIQNPRYQVTQFGKPVTLSCSQTLNHNVMYWYQQKSSQAPKLLFHYYDKDFNNEADTPDNFQSRRPNTSFCFLDIRSPGLGDTAMYLCATGGGSRTELSTDTQYFGPGTRLTVL.